The T cell receptor beta chain under discussion was sequenced for a study of CD8 T cells in Susac syndrome. Study as a whole: At the time of blood draw, patients with Susac syndrome were therapy-naive, receiving corticosteroids, or receiving intravenous immunoglobulin alone.

As for this clonotype: Antigen unknown.

RNA, at roughly 0.45 to 1 ug, was reverse transcribed with random hexamers. By means of immunoSEQ multiplex PCR, TCR beta CDR3 spanning 54 Vbeta and 13 Jbeta underwent amplification. Using its own MiXCR run on the immunoSEQ multiplex PCR reads, TCRdb lists one record per CDR3 protein. The sample lists 95,000 to 150,000 distinct CDR3 sequences, about 94% occurring once. The CDR3 contains 15 residues. From germline, CDR1 is MGHRA and CDR2 YSYEKL. Trimming took off 1 base at V and 7 bases at J, with 14 bases between the two ends. Findings of the study overall: The total CD8+ repertoires yielded 15 to 20 Susac-specific public clones and the CD8+ TEMRA repertoires yielded four or five.

Sequencing was performed on CD8+ T cells from PBMCs. The V gene is TRBV4-1, the J gene TRBJ2-1; D uncertain. This sequence originates from a human donor with Susac syndrome. In DNA form, the CDR3 reads TGCGCCAGCAGCCAAGTAGTATTAGGGTTAAATGAGCAGTTCTTC. Amino acids: CASSQVVLGLNEQFF.